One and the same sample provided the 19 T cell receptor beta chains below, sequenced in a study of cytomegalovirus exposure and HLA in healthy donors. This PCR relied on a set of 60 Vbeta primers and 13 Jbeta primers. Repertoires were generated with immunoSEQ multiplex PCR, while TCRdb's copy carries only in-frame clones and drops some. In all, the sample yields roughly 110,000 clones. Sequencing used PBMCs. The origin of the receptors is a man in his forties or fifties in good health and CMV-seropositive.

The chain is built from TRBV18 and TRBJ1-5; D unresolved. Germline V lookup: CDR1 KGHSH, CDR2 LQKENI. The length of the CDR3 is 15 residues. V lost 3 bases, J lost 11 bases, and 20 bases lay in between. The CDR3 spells CASSPTTGDLTSQHF. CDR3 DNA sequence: TGTGCCAGCTCACCCACTACGGGAGACCTCACGTCCCAGCATTTT.

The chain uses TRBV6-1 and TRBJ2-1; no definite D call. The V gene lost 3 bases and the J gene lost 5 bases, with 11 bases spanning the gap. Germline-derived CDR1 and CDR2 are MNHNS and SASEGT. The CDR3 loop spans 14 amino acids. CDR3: CASSDWAPDNEQFF. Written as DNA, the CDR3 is TGTGCCAGCAGTGATTGGGCACCCGACAATGAGCAGTTCTTC.

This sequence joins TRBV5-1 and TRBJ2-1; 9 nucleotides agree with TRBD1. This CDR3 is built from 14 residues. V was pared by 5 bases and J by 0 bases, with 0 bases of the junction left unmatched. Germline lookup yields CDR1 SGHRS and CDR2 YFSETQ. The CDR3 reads CASRTGGSYNEQFF. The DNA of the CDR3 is TGCGCCAGCAGGACAGGGGGCTCCTACAATGAGCAGTTCTTC.

The CDR3 region has the DNA TGTGCCAGCACCTCCCAGGAGGGCTGGACCGGGGAGCTGTTTTTT. Translating gives CASTSQEGWTGELFF. This chain links TRBV25-1 with TRBJ2-2; perhaps TRBD2 as D (6 bases). The germline V and J ends were trimmed by 7 bases and 5 bases, with 17 bases remaining between them. This CDR3 comprises 15 residues. Germline-derived CDR1 and CDR2 are MGHDK and SYGVNS.

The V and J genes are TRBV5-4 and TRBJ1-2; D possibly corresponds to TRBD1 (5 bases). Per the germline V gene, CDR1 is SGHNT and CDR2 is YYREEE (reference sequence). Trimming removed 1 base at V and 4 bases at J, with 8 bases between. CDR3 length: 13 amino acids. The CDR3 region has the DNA TGTGCCAGCAGCTTGAGACAGACCTATGGCTACACCTTC. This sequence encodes CASSLRQTYGYTF.

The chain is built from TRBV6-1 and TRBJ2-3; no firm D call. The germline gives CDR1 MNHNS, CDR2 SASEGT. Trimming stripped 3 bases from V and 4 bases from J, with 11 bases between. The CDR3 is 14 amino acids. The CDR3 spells CASSDQRGSDTQYF. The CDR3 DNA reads TGTGCCAGCAGTGACCAGCGCGGCTCAGATACGCAGTATTTT.

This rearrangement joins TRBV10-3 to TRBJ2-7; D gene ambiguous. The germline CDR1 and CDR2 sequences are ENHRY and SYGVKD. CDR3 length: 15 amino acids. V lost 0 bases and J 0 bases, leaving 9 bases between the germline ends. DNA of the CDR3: TGTGCCATCAGTGAGTCGACCCGGAGCTCCTACGAGCAGTACTTC. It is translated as CAISESTRSSYEQYF.

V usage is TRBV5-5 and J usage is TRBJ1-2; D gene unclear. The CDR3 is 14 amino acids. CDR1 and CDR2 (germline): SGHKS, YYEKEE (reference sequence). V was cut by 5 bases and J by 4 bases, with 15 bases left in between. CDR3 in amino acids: CASRLNTPSYGYTF. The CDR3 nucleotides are TGTGCCAGCAGATTGAACACACCATCCTATGGCTACACCTTC. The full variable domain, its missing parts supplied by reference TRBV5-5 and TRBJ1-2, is DAGVTQSPTHLIKTRGQQVTLRCSPISGHKSVSWYQQVLGQGPQFIFQYYEKEERGRGNFPDRFSARQFPNYSSELNVNALLLGDSALYLCASRLNTPSYGYTFGSGTRLTVV.

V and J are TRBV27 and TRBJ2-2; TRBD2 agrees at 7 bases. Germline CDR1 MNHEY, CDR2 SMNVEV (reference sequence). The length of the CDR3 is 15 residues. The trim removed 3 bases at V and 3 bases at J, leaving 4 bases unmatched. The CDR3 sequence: CASSLQRGYTGELFF. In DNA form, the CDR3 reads TGTGCCAGCAGTTTGCAGCGGGGATACACCGGGGAGCTGTTTTTT.

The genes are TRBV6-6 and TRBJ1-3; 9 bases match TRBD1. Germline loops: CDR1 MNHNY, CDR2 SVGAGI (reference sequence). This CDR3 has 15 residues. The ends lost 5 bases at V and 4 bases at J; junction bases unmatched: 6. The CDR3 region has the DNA TGTGCCAGCAGTCGGGACAGGGCGTCCGGAAACACCATATATTTT. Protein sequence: CASSRDRASGNTIYF.

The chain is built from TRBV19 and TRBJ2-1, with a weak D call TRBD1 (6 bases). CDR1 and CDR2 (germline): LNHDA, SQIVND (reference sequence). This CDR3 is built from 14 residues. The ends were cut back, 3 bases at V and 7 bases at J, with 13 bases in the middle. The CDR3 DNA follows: TGTGCCAGTAGTATCCTAGGACAGTTTAATGAGCAGTTCTTC. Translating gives CASSILGQFNEQFF.

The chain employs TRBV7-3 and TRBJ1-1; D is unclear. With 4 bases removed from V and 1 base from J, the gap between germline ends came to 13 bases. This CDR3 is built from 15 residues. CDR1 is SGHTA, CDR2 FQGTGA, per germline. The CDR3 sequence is CASSSPGRPNTEAFF. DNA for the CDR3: TGTGCCAGCAGCTCGCCTGGGAGACCGAACACTGAAGCTTTCTTT.

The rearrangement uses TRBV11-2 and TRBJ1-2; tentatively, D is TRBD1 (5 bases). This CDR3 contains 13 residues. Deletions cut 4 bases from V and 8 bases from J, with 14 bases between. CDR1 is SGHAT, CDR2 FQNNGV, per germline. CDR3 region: CASSSGRGVGYTF. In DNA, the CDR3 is TGTGCCAGCAGCTCGGGACGGGGGGTAGGCTACACCTTC.

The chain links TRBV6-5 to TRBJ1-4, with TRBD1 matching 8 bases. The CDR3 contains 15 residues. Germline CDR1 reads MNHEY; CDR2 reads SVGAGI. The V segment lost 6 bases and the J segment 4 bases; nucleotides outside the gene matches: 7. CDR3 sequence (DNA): TGTGCCAGCAGGAGGGGACAGGTCGTTAATGAAAAACTGTTTTTT. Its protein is CASRRGQVVNEKLFF.

CDR3 sequence reads: CAISAGTSPFYEQYF. Here the CDR3 DNA reads TGTGCAATATCGGCAGGGACTAGCCCCTTCTACGAGCAGTACTTC. The rearrangement joins TRBV7-2 to TRBJ2-7; TRBD2 matches 9 bases. CDR3 size: 15 residues. The germline gives CDR1 SGHTA, CDR2 FQGNSA.

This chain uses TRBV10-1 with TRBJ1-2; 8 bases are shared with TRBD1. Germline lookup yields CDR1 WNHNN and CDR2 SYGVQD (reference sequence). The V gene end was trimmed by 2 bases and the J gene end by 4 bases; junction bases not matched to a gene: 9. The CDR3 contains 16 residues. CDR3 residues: CASSENRRGQGYGYTF. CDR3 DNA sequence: TGCGCCAGCAGTGAGAACCGCAGGGGGCAAGGCTATGGCTACACCTTC.

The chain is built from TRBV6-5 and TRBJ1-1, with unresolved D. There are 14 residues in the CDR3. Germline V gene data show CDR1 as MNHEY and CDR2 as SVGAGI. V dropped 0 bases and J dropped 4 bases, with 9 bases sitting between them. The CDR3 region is CASSYSGGGTEAFF. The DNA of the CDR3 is TGTGCCAGCAGTTACTCGGGAGGAGGCACTGAAGCTTTCTTT.

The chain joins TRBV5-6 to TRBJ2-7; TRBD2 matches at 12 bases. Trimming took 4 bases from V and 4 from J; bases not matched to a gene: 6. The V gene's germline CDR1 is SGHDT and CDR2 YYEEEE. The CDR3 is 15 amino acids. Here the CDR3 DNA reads TGTGCCAGCAGCATGACTAGCGGGAGTTTGTACGAGCAGTACTTC. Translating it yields CASSMTSGSLYEQYF.

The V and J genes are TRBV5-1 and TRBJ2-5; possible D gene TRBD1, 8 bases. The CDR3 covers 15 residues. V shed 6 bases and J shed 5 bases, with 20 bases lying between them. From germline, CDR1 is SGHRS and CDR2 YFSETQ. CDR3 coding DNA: TGCGCCAGCACTTCCGGACAGGGCGGGGGCGAGACCCAGTACTTC. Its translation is CASTSGQGGGETQYF.